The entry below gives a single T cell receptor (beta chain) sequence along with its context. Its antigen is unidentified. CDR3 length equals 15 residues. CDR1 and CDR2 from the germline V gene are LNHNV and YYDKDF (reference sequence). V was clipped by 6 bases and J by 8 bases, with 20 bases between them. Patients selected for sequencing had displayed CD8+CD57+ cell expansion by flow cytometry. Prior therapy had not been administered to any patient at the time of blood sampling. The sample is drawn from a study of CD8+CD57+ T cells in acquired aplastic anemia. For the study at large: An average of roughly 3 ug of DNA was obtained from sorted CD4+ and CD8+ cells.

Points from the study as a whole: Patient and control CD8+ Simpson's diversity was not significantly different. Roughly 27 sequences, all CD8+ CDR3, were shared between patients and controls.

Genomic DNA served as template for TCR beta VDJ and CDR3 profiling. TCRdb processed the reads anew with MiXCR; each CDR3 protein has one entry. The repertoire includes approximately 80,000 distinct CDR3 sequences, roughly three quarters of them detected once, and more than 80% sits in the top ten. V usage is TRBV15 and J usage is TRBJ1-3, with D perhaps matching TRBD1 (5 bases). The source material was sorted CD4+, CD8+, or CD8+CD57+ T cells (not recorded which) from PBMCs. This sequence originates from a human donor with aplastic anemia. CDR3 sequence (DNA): TGTGCCACCAGAGGTCGGGGGGTCCCAGGAGACACCATATATTTT. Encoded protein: CATRGRGVPGDTIYF. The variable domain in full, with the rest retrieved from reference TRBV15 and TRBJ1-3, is DAMVIQNPRYQVTQFGKPVTLSCSQTLNHNVMYWYQQKSSQAPKLLFHYYDKDFNNEADTPDNFQSRRPNTSFCFLDIRSPGLGDTAMYLCATRGRGVPGDTIYFGEGSWLTVV.